This T cell receptor beta chain comes out of a study of OX40 agonist ivuxolimab in advanced cancers. Produced via immunoSEQ multiplex PCR; TCRdb's table is partial and in-frame only. The table includes about 69,000 clones, about nine tenths detected once. The CDR3 has 16 residues. Germline V lookup: CDR1 SGDLS, CDR2 YYNGEE. Trimming left V 0 bases short and J 0 bases short, with 10 bases between. The chain has TRBV9 and TRBJ2-1; D unclear. The source material was CD4+ or CD8+ T cells sorted from blood, sampled in a trial of the OX40 agonist ivuxolimab. This clonotype was obtained from an adult with an advanced solid tumor such as melanoma, head and neck, liver or kidney cancer. The CDR3 sequence: CASSVDRQHSYNEQFF. The CDR3 DNA sequence: TGTGCCAGCAGCGTAGATCGGCAGCACTCCTACAATGAGCAGTTCTTC.